This is a list of T cell receptor beta chains from one sample in a study of response to subunit inactivated influenza vaccine. A single record per CDR3 protein comes from TCRdb applying MiXCR to the RT-PCR reads. The sample includes 200,000 to 300,000 distinct CDR3 sequences, 9% to 15% seen only once; the top ten take 7.8%. Sequenced material: non-naive T cells sorted from PBMCs, taken 14 days before vaccination. The receptors come from a man aged 45 to 65 who received an inactivated influenza vaccine. CDR3s include the opening cysteine and the closing phenylalanine or tryptophan. The order of the fields is J gene, clone size, V gene, D gene, CDR3 protein, CDR3 DNA. The D gene is left open where the match is weak. Size is stated for part of the rows, as once, few or many counts, or as a class when the clone is expanded.

TRBJ2-2 | - | TRBV12-3/TRBV12-4 | - | CASSLNTGNTGELFF | TGTGCCAGCAGTTTAAATACAGGAAACACCGGGGAGCTGTTTTTT
TRBJ2-2 | - | TRBV4-2 | - | CASSQEFARNTGELFF | TGTGCCAGCAGCCAAGAATTCGCCCGGAACACCGGGGAGCTGTTTTTT
TRBJ2-5 | - | TRBV5-5 | - | CASSLAFQETQYF | TGTGCCAGCAGCTTGGCCTTTCAAGAGACCCAGTACTTC
TRBJ1-4 | many | TRBV28 | TRBD1 | CASSSTGTGLSPFNEKLFF | TGTGCCAGCAGTTCCACCGGGACAGGCCTCTCCCCCTTTAATGAAAAACTGTTTTTT
TRBJ1-1 | many | TRBV5-1 | - | CASSLVGDVTEAFF | TGCGCCAGCAGCCTTGTGGGGGATGTGACTGAAGCTTTCTTT
TRBJ2-7 | few | TRBV7-9 | TRBD1 | CASSLVLQGVDEQYF | TGTGCCAGCAGCTTAGTCCTGCAGGGGGTAGACGAGCAGTACTTC
TRBJ2-7 | once | TRBV18 | - | CASSPAAGHSYEQYF | TGTGCCAGCTCACCGGCGGCAGGTCACTCCTACGAGCAGTACTTC
TRBJ1-4 | - | TRBV12-3/TRBV12-4 | - | CATSGTWGEKLFF | TGTGCCACGTCCGGGACGTGGGGTGAAAAACTGTTTTTT
TRBJ2-7 | - | TRBV15 | TRBD1 | CATSRARDSLEQYF | TGTGCCACCAGCAGAGCACGGGACAGTCTCGAGCAGTACTTC
TRBJ2-2 | - | TRBV9 | TRBD1 | CASCRDRNVPNTGELFF | TGTGCCAGCTGCCGGGACAGGAACGTTCCGAACACCGGGGAGCTGTTTTTT
TRBJ2-5 | many | TRBV20-1 | TRBD1 | CSTSYGTGRQETQYF | TGCAGTACTAGTTACGGGACAGGGCGCCAAGAGACCCAGTACTTC
TRBJ2-3 | many | TRBV7-2 | - | CASSLDRITDTQYF | TGTGCCAGCAGCTTAGACAGGATCACAGATACGCAGTATTTT
TRBJ1-1 | - | TRBV29-1 | TRBD1 | CSAPGTGMNTEAFF | TGCAGCGCCCCCGGGACAGGTATGAACACTGAAGCTTTCTTT
TRBJ2-3 | many | TRBV5-1 | - | CASGGRDTQYF | TGCGCCAGCGGGGGGCGAGATACGCAGTATTTT
TRBJ2-6 | many | TRBV11-1 | - | CASSSTGQGGTGANVLTF | TGTGCCAGCAGCTCCACCGGACAGGGAGGGACTGGGGCCAACGTCCTGACTTTC
TRBJ2-3 | - | TRBV20-1 | - | CSARDTRGASDTQYF | TGCAGTGCTAGAGACACCAGGGGGGCTTCAGATACGCAGTATTTT
TRBJ2-1 | - | TRBV20-1 | - | CSASLVVNEQFF | TGCAGTGCTAGTTTAGTCGTGAATGAGCAGTTCTTC
TRBJ1-1 | few | TRBV2 | TRBD1 | CASSGPGQGVAFF | TGTGCCAGCAGTGGCCCGGGACAGGGAGTAGCTTTCTTT
TRBJ1-1 | once | TRBV27 | - | CASSSHAGGYTAAFF | TGTGCCAGCAGTTCACACGCGGGGGGTTATACTGCAGCTTTCTTT
TRBJ2-7 | many | TRBV29-1 | - | CSVGAPSYEQYF | TGCAGCGTTGGAGCCCCGTCCTACGAGCAGTACTTC
TRBJ2-3 | - | TRBV28 | - | CASRGPGPPSSTDTQYF | TGTGCCAGCAGGGGACCGGGACCACCCTCTAGCACAGATACGCAGTATTTT
TRBJ2-3 | many | TRBV7-2 | TRBD2 | CASSLDRGGTNTQYF | TGTGCCAGCAGCTTAGATCGGGGGGGCACTAATACGCAGTATTTT
TRBJ1-2 | many | TRBV20-1 | - | CSAPPTGYGYTF | TGCAGTGCCCCACCGACAGGCTATGGCTACACCTTC
TRBJ2-3 | - | TRBV28 | - | CASSQTGTPTDTQYF | TGTGCCAGCAGTCAAACCGGGACCCCGACGGATACGCAGTATTTT
TRBJ2-1 | - | TRBV25-1 | - | CASSPGLLGELFF | TGTGCCAGCAGCCCTGGGCTTCTCGGGGAGTTGTTCTTC
TRBJ1-1 | many | TRBV9 | - | CASSPQNTEAFF | TGTGCCAGCAGCCCTCAGAACACTGAAGCTTTCTTT
TRBJ2-3 | - | TRBV29-1 | - | CSVDLRQMTDTQYF | TGCAGCGTTGATTTGCGACAGATGACAGATACGCAGTATTTT
TRBJ2-6 | many | TRBV9 | TRBD1 | CASSVSTGASGANVLTF | TGTGCCAGCAGCGTATCGACAGGGGCTTCAGGGGCCAACGTCCTGACTTTC
TRBJ2-3 | few | TRBV28 | TRBD2 | CASSLPTSGEPDTQYF | TGTGCCAGCAGTTTACCGACTAGCGGAGAACCAGATACGCAGTATTTT
TRBJ2-1 | - | TRBV20-1 | - | CSASDTAGWDEQFF | TGCAGTGCTAGTGACACCGCGGGGTGGGATGAGCAGTTCTTC
TRBJ2-3 | few | TRBV2 | TRBD2 | CASKVYLAATDTQYF | TGTGCCAGCAAGGTGTACCTAGCGGCCACAGATACGCAGTATTTT